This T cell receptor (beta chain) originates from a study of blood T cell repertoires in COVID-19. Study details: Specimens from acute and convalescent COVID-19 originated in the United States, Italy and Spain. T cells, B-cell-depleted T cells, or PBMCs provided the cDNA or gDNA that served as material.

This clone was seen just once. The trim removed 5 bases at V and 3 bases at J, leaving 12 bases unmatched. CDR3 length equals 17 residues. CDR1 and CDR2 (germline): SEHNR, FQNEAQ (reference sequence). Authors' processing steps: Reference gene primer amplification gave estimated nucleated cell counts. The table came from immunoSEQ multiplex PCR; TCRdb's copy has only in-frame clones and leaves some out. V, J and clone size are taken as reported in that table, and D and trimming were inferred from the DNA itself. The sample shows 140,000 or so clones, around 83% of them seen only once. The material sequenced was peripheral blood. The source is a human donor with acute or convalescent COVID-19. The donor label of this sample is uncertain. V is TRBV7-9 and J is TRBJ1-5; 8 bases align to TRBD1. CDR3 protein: CASSRATGGKNNQPQHF. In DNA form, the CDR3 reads TGTGCCAGCAGCCGCGCTACAGGGGGTAAAAACAATCAGCCCCAGCATTTT.